The 27 T cell receptor beta chains given below trace back to one sample, sequenced in a study of T-cell memory formation after mild COVID-19 (dated by TCRdb to the early 2020s). Library construction relied on 5' RACE. Instrument used: Illumina NovaSeq 6000. TCRdb itself trimmed the public reads at Q25 with fastp, ran MiXCR and retained productive beta chains. Every entry covers one CDR3 protein and lists the most common genes and DNA from its rows. Across this sample there are about 250,000 distinct CDR3 sequences, with 15% seen only once. The ten largest account for less than 2.5% of the sample. The sequenced sample consisted of PBMCs or a T cell subset sorted from them (not recorded which). The receptors were gathered from an adult woman who had mild COVID-19 (a few samples of this study predate the infection). The sample titles of this study are shuffled in the database, so cell type and time point are left out; the donor was told from shared clones.

This clonotype was observed a few times. The chain carries TRBV5-6 and TRBJ2-1; D not certain. The CDR3 has 15 amino acids. Germline loops: CDR1 SGHDT, CDR2 YYEEEE. V was pared by 0 bases and J by 0 bases, with 7 bases between. CDR3 nucleotides: TGTGCCAGCAGCTTGGCTCTAGGCTCCTACAATGAGCAGTTCTTC. This sequence encodes CASSLALGSYNEQFF.

The chain carries TRBV19 and TRBJ1-5, with TRBD1 matching 8 bases. This CDR3 comprises 17 residues. V lost 6 bases, J lost 0 bases, and 10 bases stayed unmatched. Germline V gene sequence: CDR1 LNHDA, CDR2 SQIVND (reference sequence). CDR3 nucleotides: TGTGCCAGTAGAGAATCCAGGGGGCATGGTAGCAATCAGCCCCAGCATTTT. It specifies CASRESRGHGSNQPQHF.

V and J are TRBV5-1 and TRBJ1-2, with D maybe TRBD1 (6 bases). V was cut by 4 bases and J by 0 bases, with 10 bases left in between. Germline V gives CDR1 SGHRS, CDR2 YFSETQ. CDR3 length: 14 residues. CDR3: CASSTDRSNYGYTF. The CDR3 DNA is TGCGCCAGCAGCACGGACAGATCTAACTATGGCTACACCTTC.

This clonotype was seen a handful of times. The chain recombines TRBV10-3 with TRBJ2-7; 10 bases agree with TRBD1. The CDR3 has 16 residues. J was trimmed by 7 bases and V by 4 bases; bases with no gene match: 13. Germline V gene sequence: CDR1 ENHRY, CDR2 SYGVKD. CDR3 region: CAISGGTGTGDREQYF. CDR3 coding DNA: TGTGCCATCAGTGGGGGGACCGGGACAGGGGATCGAGAGCAGTACTTC.

The CDR3 here is CASSQEPQSGDLSYEQYF. CDR3 coding DNA: TGCGCCAGCAGCCAAGAACCTCAGTCCGGCGACCTATCCTACGAGCAGTACTTC. This chain joins TRBV4-3 and TRBJ2-7; no clear D gene. The CDR3 has 18 residues. CDR1 is LGHNA and CDR2 is YSLEER in the germline V gene. V lost 0 bases to trimming and J lost 1 base, with 19 bases between them.

The rearrangement uses TRBV9 and TRBJ2-7; D possibly matches TRBD1 or TRBD2 (5 bases each). The CDR3 consists of 15 residues. Trimming removed 3 bases at V and 5 bases at J, with 18 bases between. In germline, CDR1 is SGDLS, CDR2 YYNGEE. The CDR3 DNA follows: TGTGCCAGCAGCGAACGAGGGGTAAAGCTCGACGAGCAGTACTTC. This translates into CASSERGVKLDEQYF. Full variable domain (rest looked up from reference TRBV9 and TRBJ2-7): DSGVTQTPKHLITATGQRVTLRCSPRSGDLSVYWYQQSLDQGLQFLIQYYNGEERAKGNILERFSAQQFPDLHSELNLSSLELGDSALYFCASSERGVKLDEQYFGPGTRLTVT.

This clonotype has a handful of counts. V usage is TRBV21-1 and J usage is TRBJ2-1; the table assigns TRBD2, which was not confirmed against the DNA. TRBV21-1 is recorded as a pseudogene. The CDR3 runs 17 residues. This CDR3 reads CASSEGLAGVIGNEQFF. In DNA form, the CDR3 reads TGTGCCAGCAGCGAGGGACTAGCGGGAGTAATTGGCAATGAGCAGTTCTTC.

This clonotype was observed a few times. This chain joins TRBV7-6 and TRBJ1-1, with D uncertain. V lost 0 bases to trimming and J lost 1 base, with 12 bases between them. The germline V gene encodes CDR1 SGHVS and CDR2 FNYEAQ. This CDR3 is built from 16 residues. This chain's CDR3 is CASSLAPRGKNTEAFF. Here the CDR3 DNA reads TGTGCCAGCAGCTTAGCCCCAAGAGGGAAGAACACTGAAGCTTTCTTT. The full variable domain, rest sourced from reference TRBV7-6 and TRBJ1-1, is GAGVSQSPRYKVTKRGQDVALRCDPISGHVSLYWYRQALGQGPEFLTYFNYEAQQDKSGLPNDRFSAERPEGSISTLTIQRTEQRDSAMYRCASSLAPRGKNTEAFFGQGTRLTVV.

This clonotype was picked up a small number of times. This chain links TRBV7-2 with TRBJ2-7; 7 bases match TRBD2. CDR1 is SGHTA and CDR2 is FQGNSA in the germline V gene. The CDR3 is made up of 16 amino acids. The V gene end was trimmed by 4 bases and the J gene end by 6 bases; junction bases not matched to a gene: 15. The CDR3 region has the DNA TGTGCCAGCAGCTCAGCATTTTCTTGGACTAGAGGCGAGCAGTACTTC. This encodes CASSSAFSWTRGEQYF.

The sample holds a few counts of this clonotype. The V and J genes are TRBV7-8 and TRBJ1-1; D not resolved. CDR3 size: 14 residues. Germline-derived CDR1 and CDR2 are SGHVS and FQNEAQ. The ends were cut back, 5 bases at V and 8 bases at J, with 18 bases in the middle. CDR3 bases: TGTGCCAGCAGCCCAACCTCCCCAGACCGAGAAGCTTTCTTT. Amino acid sequence: CASSPTSPDREAFF. The variable domain in full, completed from reference TRBV7-8 and TRBJ1-1, reads GAGVSQSPRYKVAKRGQDVALRCDPISGHVSLFWYQQALGQGPEFLTYFQNEAQLDKSGLPSDRFFAERPEGSVSTLKIQRTQQEDSAVYLCASSPTSPDREAFFGQGTRLTVV.

The CDR3 is CASSRRAGLSSYEQYF. CDR3 nucleotide sequence: TGTGCCAGCAGTCGGCGAGCGGGACTAAGCTCCTACGAGCAGTACTTC. V and J are TRBV27 and TRBJ2-7; the match to TRBD2 covers 7 bases. Germline V gives CDR1 MNHEY, CDR2 SMNVEV (reference sequence). This CDR3 region has 16 residues. V was pared by 5 bases and J by 0 bases, with 10 bases of the junction left unmatched.

This chain joins TRBV6-2 or TRBV6-3 and TRBJ2-1, with TRBD2 identical over 9 bases. The length of the CDR3 is 16 residues. Germline V gives CDR1 MNHEY, CDR2 SVGEGT. V dropped 4 bases and J dropped 4; count of bases not matched to a gene: 8. The CDR3 DNA follows: TGTGCCAGCAGTTCCGTGGGGACTAGCCTATACAATGAGCAGTTCTTC. Its translation is CASSSVGTSLYNEQFF.

There are a few counts of this clonotype. The chain combines TRBV18 with TRBJ2-1, with 12 nucleotides matching TRBD1. The trim removed 3 bases at V and 1 base at J, leaving 13 bases unmatched. This CDR3 contains 20 residues. Germline V gene sequence: CDR1 KGHSH, CDR2 LQKENI. In DNA form, the CDR3 reads TGTGCCAGCTCACCCCAGCGTCCCGGGACAGGGGGCAAATCCTACAATGAGCAGTTCTTC. Residues: CASSPQRPGTGGKSYNEQFF.

This clonotype has only a few counts. V usage is TRBV19 and J usage is TRBJ2-3, with TRBD2 matching 7 bases. CDR3 length equals 16 residues. The V gene end was trimmed by 6 bases and the J gene end by 2 bases; junction bases not matched to a gene: 11. CDR1 and CDR2 (germline): LNHDA, SQIVND (reference sequence). CDR3: CASSSLLSGTTDTQYF. CDR3 nucleotide sequence: TGTGCCAGTAGCTCCCTCCTGAGCGGGACCACAGATACGCAGTATTTT.

The rearrangement joins TRBV7-6 to TRBJ2-1; either TRBD1 or TRBD2 may supply D (5 bases each). The CDR3 spans 17 residues. With 1 base removed from V and 5 bases from J, the gap between germline ends came to 18 bases. From germline, CDR1 is SGHVS and CDR2 FNYEAQ. Here the CDR3 reads CASSLVDGAWSHNEQFF. The CDR3, as DNA: TGTGCCAGCAGCTTAGTTGACGGGGCCTGGTCCCACAATGAGCAGTTCTTC.

The sample holds a few counts of this clonotype. The chain carries TRBV29-1 and TRBJ1-1; D call uncertain. The CDR3 is made up of 12 amino acids. Trimming removed 4 bases at V and 3 bases at J, with 9 bases between. Germline CDR1 and CDR2: SQVTM and ANQGSEA. CDR3 amino acids: CSVVYGDTEAFF. The CDR3 nucleotides are TGCAGCGTTGTGTACGGGGACACTGAAGCTTTCTTT.

This rearrangement joins TRBV7-2 to TRBJ1-5, with D possibly being TRBD1 (5 bases). Germline CDR1 is SGHTA and CDR2 is FQGNSA. V lost 2 bases and J 3 bases, leaving 8 bases between the germline ends. CDR3 size: 14 residues. The CDR3: CASSLLGANQPQHF. As DNA, the CDR3 is TGTGCCAGCAGCTTATTAGGGGCCAATCAGCCCCAGCATTTT. Combining the CDR3 with reference TRBV7-2 and TRBJ1-5 gives the whole variable domain GAGVSQSPSNKVTEKGKDVELRCDPISGHTALYWYRQSLGQGLEFLIYFQGNSAPDKSGLPSDRFSAERTGGSVSTLTIQRTQQEDSAVYLCASSLLGANQPQHFGDGTRLSIL.

This clonotype has just one count. For the CDR3, the DNA is TGCAGTGCTCTCGAGGGTGCGGGAGGTCGGGATACGCAGTATTTT. Its translation: CSALEGAGGRDTQYF. The V and J genes are TRBV20-1 and TRBJ2-3; 8 bases align to TRBD2. The CDR3 consists of 15 residues. CDR1 is DFQATT, CDR2 SNEGSKA, per germline (reference sequence). The trim removed 5 bases at V and 6 bases at J, leaving 13 bases unmatched.

The table lists this clonotype with a few counts. The chain uses TRBV5-5 and TRBJ2-7; 7 bases are shared with TRBD1. V lost 3 bases, J lost 2 bases, and 11 bases stayed unmatched. Germline CDR1 SGHKS, CDR2 YYEKEE (reference sequence). CDR3 length: 16 residues. CDR3 loop: CASSSLQGKGTYEQYF. The CDR3 bases are TGTGCCAGCAGCTCACTACAGGGGAAAGGGACCTACGAGCAGTACTTC.

This clonotype showed up just a few times. The rearrangement uses TRBV6-6 and TRBJ2-1, with D possibly matching TRBD2 (6 bases). V gave up 6 bases and J gave up 0 bases, with 21 bases separating them. The CDR3 spans 18 residues. The V gene's germline CDR1 is MNHNY and CDR2 SVGAGI (reference sequence). CDR3 DNA: TGTGCCAGCAGCTATAAGAGGACTACTATGAGCTCCTACAATGAGCAGTTCTTC. This sequence encodes CASSYKRTTMSSYNEQFF.

The chain uses TRBV7-2 and TRBJ1-6; D not resolved. CDR3 length: 13 amino acids. Trimming pared 5 bases from V and 8 bases from J, leaving 10 bases between. From germline, CDR1 is SGHTA and CDR2 FQGNSA. The CDR3 protein is CASSIKRDSPLHF. CDR3 DNA sequence: TGTGCCAGCAGCATAAAAAGAGATTCACCCCTCCACTTT.

V gene TRBV24-1 combines with J gene TRBJ2-1; D may correspond to TRBD1 or TRBD2 (5 bases each). This CDR3 is built from 11 residues. Trimming cost V 5 bases and J 12 bases, with 10 bases left between them. Germline assignment: CDR1 KGHDR and CDR2 SFDVKD. The CDR3 sequence is CATSGGTRQFF. CDR3 sequence (DNA): TGTGCCACCAGTGGGGGGACCAGGCAGTTCTTC.

This clonotype occurred a few times. The genes are TRBV20-1 and TRBJ1-4; D not resolved. Trimming took 3 bases from V and 7 from J, leaving 15 bases between them. This CDR3 is built from 14 residues. Germline CDR1 is DFQATT and CDR2 is SNEGSKA (reference sequence). The CDR3 nucleotides read TGCAGTGCTAGTCTAGAGCCGGCGGGTGAAAAACTGTTTTTT. Translation gives CSASLEPAGEKLFF.

The gene calls are TRBV5-6 and TRBJ1-3; 8 bases match TRBD1. Germline lookup yields CDR1 SGHDT and CDR2 YYEEEE. This CDR3 is built from 17 residues. V was clipped by 1 base and J by 3 bases; unmatched bases: 9. CDR3 region: CASSLFGQGAFGNTIYF. The CDR3 nucleotides are TGTGCCAGCAGCTTGTTCGGCCAGGGGGCTTTTGGAAACACCATATATTTT.

A few counts support this clonotype. The chain carries TRBV7-8 and TRBJ2-3; D possibly corresponds to TRBD1 (5 bases). In germline, CDR1 is SGHVS, CDR2 FQNEAQ. The CDR3 loop spans 14 amino acids. Between the trimmed V and J ends, which lost 2 bases and 1 base, there was a span of 7 bases. CDR3 nucleotides: TGTGCCAGCAGCTTACTCAGGGGCACAGATACGCAGTATTTT. Its protein is CASSLLRGTDTQYF.

This clonotype came up many times. The V call is TRBV15, the J call TRBJ2-7; D not certain. Trimming stripped 0 bases from V and 3 bases from J, with 9 bases between. This CDR3 comprises 14 residues. CDR1 LNHNV and CDR2 YYDKDF come from the germline V gene (reference sequence). The CDR3 nucleotides are TGTGCCACCAGCAGAGACCGACGAGGCTACGAGCAGTACTTC. It codes for CATSRDRRGYEQYF.

This sequence joins TRBV29-1 and TRBJ1-1, with no clear D. V was pared by 4 bases and J by 1 base, with 16 bases between. This CDR3 has 15 amino acids. The germline CDR1 and CDR2 sequences are SQVTM and ANQGSEA. CDR3 bases: TGCAGCGTTGTGTTGACGGGGATCAAGAACACTGAAGCTTTCTTT. Translating it yields CSVVLTGIKNTEAFF.